This passage covers 13 T cell receptor beta chains from one sample sequenced in a study of cytomegalovirus exposure and HLA in healthy donors. 13 Jbeta primers and 60 Vbeta primers were used for the PCR. TCRdb keeps only in-frame clones here, not all; method: immunoSEQ multiplex PCR. The data show about 120,000 clones, with roughly 70% seen just once and roughly 10% held by the top ten. Sequencing was performed on PBMCs. The receptor set was obtained from a man in his thirties or forties in good health and CMV-seropositive.

The chain recombines TRBV7-3 with TRBJ2-7, with D perhaps matching TRBD1 (6 bases). The germline CDR1 and CDR2 sequences are SGHTA and FQGTGA. This CDR3 region has 15 residues. With 0 bases removed from V and 2 bases from J, the gap between germline ends came to 11 bases. The CDR3 here is CASSLTQGGAYEQYV. The CDR3 nucleotides are TGTGCCAGCAGCTTAACGCAAGGGGGAGCCTACGAGCAGTACGTC.

The V gene is TRBV9, the J gene TRBJ2-2; D not certain. Germline CDR1 is SGDLS and CDR2 is YYNGEE. The length of the CDR3 is 14 residues. The ends were cut back, 1 base at V and 6 bases at J, with 10 bases in the middle. CDR3 bases: TGTGCCAGCAGCGTACAGTCACAGCCCGGGGAGCTGTTTTTT. Protein sequence: CASSVQSQPGELFF.

This clone turned up a few times. The chain combines TRBV10-2 with TRBJ1-2, with D uncertain. CDR3 length equals 14 residues. The germline gives CDR1 WSHSY, CDR2 SAAADI. Trimming removed 0 bases at V and 4 bases at J, with 9 bases between. The CDR3 is CASSESSRGYGYTF. The CDR3 DNA sequence: TGCGCCAGCAGTGAGTCGTCCCGGGGCTATGGCTACACCTTC.

The chain has TRBV5-4 and TRBJ2-5; 10 bases line up with TRBD2. The ends lost 4 bases at V and 5 bases at J; junction bases unmatched: 11. CDR1 and CDR2 from the germline V gene are SGHNT and YYREEE (reference sequence). The CDR3 length is 16 residues. The CDR3 protein is CASSPASGGAAETQYF. CDR3 nucleotide sequence: TGTGCCAGCAGCCCCGCCAGCGGGGGGGCCGCGGAGACCCAGTACTTC.

CDR3 sequence: CASSSTWADSNEKLFF. The CDR3, as DNA: TGTGCCAGCAGTTCCACATGGGCGGACAGTAATGAAAAACTGTTTTTT. V usage is TRBV27 and J usage is TRBJ1-4; the D gene is possibly TRBD1 (6 bases). V was cut by 4 bases and J by 4 bases, with 16 bases left in between. The CDR3 consists of 16 residues. Germline-derived CDR1 and CDR2 are MNHEY and SMNVEV (reference sequence).

V is TRBV5-1 and J is TRBJ2-2; 8 nucleotides match TRBD2. This CDR3 is built from 17 residues. CDR1 is SGHRS, CDR2 YFSETQ, per germline. J was trimmed by 5 bases and V by 0 bases; bases with no gene match: 9. Here the CDR3 DNA reads TGCGCCAGCAGCTTGGGGGGTGCAGCGGGAGAAACCGGGGAGCTGTTTTTT. Protein: CASSLGGAAGETGELFF.

This sequence joins TRBV13 and TRBJ1-2; 7 bases map to TRBD1. The CDR3 has 12 amino acids. The J segment lost 12 bases and the V segment lost 5 bases, leaving 9 bases of the junction unmatched. The germline V gene has CDR1 PRHDT and CDR2 FYEKMQ (reference sequence). The CDR3 bases are TGTGCCAGCAGCGGAGGGACAGTCCTGGACACCTTC. Its translation is CASSGGTVLDTF.

This clone was observed a handful of times. The chain uses TRBV7-6 and TRBJ2-7, with 11 bases matching TRBD1. This CDR3 has 16 amino acids. The trim removed 1 base at V and 3 bases at J, leaving 5 bases unmatched. CDR1 SGHVS and CDR2 FNYEAQ come from the germline V gene. CDR3 amino acids: CASSLDSGTGGYEQYF. The CDR3 DNA reads TGTGCCAGCAGCTTAGATAGTGGGACAGGGGGCTACGAGCAGTACTTC.

The V and J genes are TRBV10-3 and TRBJ2-1; no definite D call. The CDR3 consists of 17 residues. Germline V CDR1 and CDR2: ENHRY, SYGVKD. The V and J ends lost 1 base and 8 bases respectively, with 21 bases between them. The CDR3 region has the DNA TGTGCCATCAGTGAGTGGTGGTCCGGTCCCAATCAAGATGAGCAGTTCTTC. Its translation is CAISEWWSGPNQDEQFF.

The count of this clone is one. The V call is TRBV7-2, the J call TRBJ2-1, with 8 positions matching TRBD2. This CDR3 spans 14 amino acids. The ends lost 2 bases at V and 9 bases at J; junction bases unmatched: 6. Looked up from germline, CDR1 is SGHTA and CDR2 is FQGNSA. Here the CDR3 reads CASSLNREGLEQFF. The CDR3 coding sequence is TGTGCCAGCAGCTTAAATCGGGAGGGCCTTGAGCAGTTCTTC. The complete variable domain, with remaining parts taken from reference TRBV7-2 and TRBJ2-1, reads GAGVSQSPSNKVTEKGKDVELRCDPISGHTALYWYRQSLGQGLEFLIYFQGNSAPDKSGLPSDRFSAERTGGSVSTLTIQRTQQEDSAVYLCASSLNREGLEQFFGPGTRLTVL.

This clone showed up just once. This rearrangement joins TRBV7-6 to TRBJ2-1; TRBD2 aligns across 13 bases. Germline loops: CDR1 SGHVS, CDR2 FNYEAQ. CDR3 length: 17 amino acids. J lost 10 bases, V lost 5 bases, and 14 bases had no gene match. The CDR3 spells CASSLRTSGSPQIEQFF. DNA of the CDR3: TGTGCCAGCAGCCTAAGGACTAGCGGGAGTCCCCAGATAGAGCAGTTCTTC. The full variable domain, in which reference TRBV7-6 and TRBJ2-1 provide the parts outside the CDR3, is GAGVSQSPRYKVTKRGQDVALRCDPISGHVSLYWYRQALGQGPEFLTYFNYEAQQDKSGLPNDRFSAERPEGSISTLTIQRTEQRDSAMYRCASSLRTSGSPQIEQFFGPGTRLTVL.

This clone has just a few counts. The chain links TRBV2 to TRBJ1-1, with 7 bases lining up with TRBD1. Germline values: CDR1 SNHLY, CDR2 FYNNEI. The CDR3 has 13 residues. Trimming removed 4 bases from V and 4 bases from J; junction bases left unmatched: 3. In DNA, the CDR3 is TGTGCCAGCAGTGGTGCAGGGGGCACTGAAGCTTTCTTT. Its translation is CASSGAGGTEAFF. Full variable domain (outside the CDR3, taken from reference TRBV2 and TRBJ1-1): EPEVTQTPSHQVTQMGQEVILRCVPISNHLYFYWYRQILGQKVEFLVSFYNNEISEKSEIFDDQFSVERPDGSNFTLKIRSTKLEDSAMYFCASSGAGGTEAFFGQGTRLTVV.

V gene TRBV10-1 combines with J gene TRBJ2-1, with D hard to call. Germline CDR1 reads WNHNN; CDR2 reads SYGVQD (reference sequence). The V and J ends lost 6 bases and 2 bases respectively, with 17 bases between them. This CDR3 spans 16 amino acids. The CDR3 loop is CASSPRVGTTYNEQFF. The CDR3 DNA reads as TGCGCCAGCAGCCCCCGGGTAGGCACAACCTACAATGAGCAGTTCTTC.